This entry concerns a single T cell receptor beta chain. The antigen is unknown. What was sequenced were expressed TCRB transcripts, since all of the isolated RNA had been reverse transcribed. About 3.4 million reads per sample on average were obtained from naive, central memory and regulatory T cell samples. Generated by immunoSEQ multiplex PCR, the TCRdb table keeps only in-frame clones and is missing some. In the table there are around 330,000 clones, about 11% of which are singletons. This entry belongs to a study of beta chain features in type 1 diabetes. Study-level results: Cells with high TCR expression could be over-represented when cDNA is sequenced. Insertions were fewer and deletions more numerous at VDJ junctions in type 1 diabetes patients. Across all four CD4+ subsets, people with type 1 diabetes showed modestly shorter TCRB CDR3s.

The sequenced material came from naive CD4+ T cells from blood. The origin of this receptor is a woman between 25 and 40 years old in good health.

The CDR3: CAWDQQGNEQFF. The CDR3 nucleotides are TGTGCCTGGGATCAGCAGGGGAATGAGCAGTTCTTC. The rearrangement links TRBV30 to TRBJ2-1, with a tentative D call TRBD1 (6 bases). The V end was cut by 5 bases, the J end by 7 bases, with 12 bases between. CDR3 length: 12 amino acids. Germline V gives CDR1 GTSNPN, CDR2 SVGIG (reference sequence).